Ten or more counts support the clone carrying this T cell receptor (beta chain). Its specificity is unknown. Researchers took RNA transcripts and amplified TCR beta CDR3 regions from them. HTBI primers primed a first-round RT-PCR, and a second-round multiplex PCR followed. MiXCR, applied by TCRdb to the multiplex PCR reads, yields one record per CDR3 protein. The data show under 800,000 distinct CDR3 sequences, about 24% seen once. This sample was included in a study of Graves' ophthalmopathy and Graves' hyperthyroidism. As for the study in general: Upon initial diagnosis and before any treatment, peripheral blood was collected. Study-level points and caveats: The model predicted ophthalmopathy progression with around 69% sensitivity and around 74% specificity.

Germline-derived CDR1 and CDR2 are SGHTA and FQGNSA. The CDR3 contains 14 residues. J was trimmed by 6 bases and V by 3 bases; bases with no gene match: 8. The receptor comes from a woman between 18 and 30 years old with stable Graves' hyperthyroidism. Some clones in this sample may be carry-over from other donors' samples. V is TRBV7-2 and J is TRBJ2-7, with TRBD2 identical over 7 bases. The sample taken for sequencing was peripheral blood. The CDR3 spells CASSLAGVSLEQYF. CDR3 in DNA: TGTGCCAGCAGCTTGGCGGGAGTGTCCCTCGAGCAGTACTTC.